This TCR beta chain was obtained from a study of human T cells and chemical hapten exposure. In the study overall: Diagnoses of alopecia areata, totalis or universalis occurred in mostly female patients. Study-wide findings and caveats: Expanded TCRs formed significantly more large CDR3 similarity clusters than controls.

Unique molecular identifiers were affixed to discrete cDNA molecules within the library. One entry per CDR3 protein, called by TCRdb with MiXCR from the RACE reads. The sample shows about 380,000 distinct CDR3 sequences, 4.5% to 5.5% of them seen only once. Specified time point: pre-sensitization, week 0. This sample's treatment: therapeutic diphenylcyclopropenone sensitization with weekly scalp DPC. Unfractionated whole blood was the source from which total RNA was extracted. The V segment lost 4 bases and the J segment 3 bases; nucleotides outside the gene matches: 5. Germline values: CDR1 MNHEY, CDR2 SVGAGI. The CDR3 has 14 residues. With respect to this clonotype: The antigen is unknown.

This chain uses TRBV6-5 with TRBJ1-1, with 7 nucleotides matching TRBD1. This receptor was obtained from a woman between 45 and 65 years old with alopecia areata. Some clones in this sample may be carry-over from other donors' samples. The source was whole blood, collected in connection with sensitization to the hapten diphenylcyclopropenone (DPC). The chain's CDR3 is CASSSRGRDTEAFF. Here the CDR3 DNA reads TGTGCCAGCAGTTCGAGGGGGCGGGACACTGAAGCTTTCTTT.